This T cell receptor (beta chain) was identified in a study of tumor-infiltrating lymphocytes in localized non-small cell lung cancer. Study summary: Resected tumor was paired with non-adjacent uninvolved lung from the same patient.

This CDR3 region has 15 residues. The germline V gene has CDR1 SGHRS and CDR2 YFSETQ. V was cut by 0 bases and J by 5 bases, with 11 bases left in between. Some clones are missing from TCRdb's copy, which holds only in-frame ones; the method was immunoSEQ multiplex PCR. The table shows about 13,000 clones, with 79% occurring only once. The sequence derives from a human donor with non-small cell lung cancer. This sequence joins TRBV5-1 and TRBJ2-2; D uncertain. Material: lung tumor tissue. The CDR3 protein is CASSLERIRTGELFF. CDR3 sequence (DNA): TGCGCCAGCAGCTTGGAGCGCATCAGGACCGGGGAGCTGTTTTTT.